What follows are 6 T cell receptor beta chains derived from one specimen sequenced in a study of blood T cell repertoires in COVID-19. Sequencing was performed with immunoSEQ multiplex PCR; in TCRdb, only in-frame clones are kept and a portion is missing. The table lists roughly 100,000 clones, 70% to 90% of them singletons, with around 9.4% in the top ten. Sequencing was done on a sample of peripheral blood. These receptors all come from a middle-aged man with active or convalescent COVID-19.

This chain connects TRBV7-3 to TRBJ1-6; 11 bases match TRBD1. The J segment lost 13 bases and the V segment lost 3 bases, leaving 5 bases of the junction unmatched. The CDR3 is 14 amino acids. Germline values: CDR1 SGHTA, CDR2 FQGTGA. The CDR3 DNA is TGTGCCAGCAGCTTGGGGGACAGGGGGAGTCCCCTCCACTTT. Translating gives CASSLGDRGSPLHF.

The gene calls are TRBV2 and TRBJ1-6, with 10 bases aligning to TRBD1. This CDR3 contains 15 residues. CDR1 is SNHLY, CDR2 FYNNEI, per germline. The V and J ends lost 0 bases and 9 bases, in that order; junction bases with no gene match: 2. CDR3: CASSEAGQGTSPLHF. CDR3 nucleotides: TGTGCCAGCAGTGAAGCGGGACAGGGGACTTCACCCCTCCACTTT.

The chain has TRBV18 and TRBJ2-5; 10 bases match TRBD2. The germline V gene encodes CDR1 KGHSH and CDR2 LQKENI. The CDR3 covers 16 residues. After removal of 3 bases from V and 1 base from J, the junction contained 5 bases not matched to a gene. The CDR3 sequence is CASSPPAGGPQETQYF. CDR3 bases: TGTGCCAGCTCACCCCCAGCGGGGGGGCCCCAAGAGACCCAGTACTTC.

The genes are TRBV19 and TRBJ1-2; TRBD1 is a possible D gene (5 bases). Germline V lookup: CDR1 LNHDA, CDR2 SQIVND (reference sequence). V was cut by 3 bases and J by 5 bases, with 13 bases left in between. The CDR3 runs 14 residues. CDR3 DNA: TGTGCCAGTAGTATGTCGGTTCGGACATATGGCTACACCTTC. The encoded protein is CASSMSVRTYGYTF.

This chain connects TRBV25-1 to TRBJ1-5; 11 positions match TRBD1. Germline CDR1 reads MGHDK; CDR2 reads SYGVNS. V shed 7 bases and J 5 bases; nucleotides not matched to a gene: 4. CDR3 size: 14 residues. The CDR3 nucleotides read TGTGCCAGCAACCCGGGACAGGGGGATCAGCCCCAGCATTTT. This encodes CASNPGQGDQPQHF.

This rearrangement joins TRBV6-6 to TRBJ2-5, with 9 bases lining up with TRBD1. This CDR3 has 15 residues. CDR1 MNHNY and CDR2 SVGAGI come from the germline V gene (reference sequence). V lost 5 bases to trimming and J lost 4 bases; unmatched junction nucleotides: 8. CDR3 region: CASSHGQGRGETQYF. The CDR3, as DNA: TGTGCCAGCAGTCACGGACAGGGGAGGGGAGAGACCCAGTACTTC.